What follows is one TCR beta chain and its context. Its antigen remains unidentified. Trimming cost V 8 bases and J 7 bases; bases outside gene matches: 8. CDR1 and CDR2 from the germline V gene are SGHRS and YFSETQ. CDR3 length: 13 residues. The sample comes from a study of cytomegalovirus exposure and HLA in healthy donors. As for the study in general: A preliminary data release comprised 91 million or so unique TCRs obtained from HLA-typed donors. There were some 410 genotyped donors. Of these, 75% to 90% fell in the genetic ancestry cluster associated with self-reported Caucasian donors. General study findings and limits: An analysis done earlier found most TCR beta V segments productive about 87% or about 30% of the time. With later analysis, a missense DCLRE1C variant became linked to TCR beta V- and J-gene trimming.

13 Jbeta primers and 60 Vbeta primers were used for the PCR. Here immunoSEQ multiplex PCR was the method, and the copy in TCRdb shows in-frame clones only, minus some. The table includes 150,000 to 200,000 clones, 80% detected once. Sample: PBMCs. The sequence derives from a man aged 18 to 30 in good health and CMV-seropositive. The chain joins TRBV5-1 to TRBJ2-1, with 8 nucleotides matching TRBD1. This CDR3 is CASRTGYYNEQFF. The CDR3 nucleotides are TGCGCCAGTCGGACAGGGTATTATAATGAGCAGTTCTTC.